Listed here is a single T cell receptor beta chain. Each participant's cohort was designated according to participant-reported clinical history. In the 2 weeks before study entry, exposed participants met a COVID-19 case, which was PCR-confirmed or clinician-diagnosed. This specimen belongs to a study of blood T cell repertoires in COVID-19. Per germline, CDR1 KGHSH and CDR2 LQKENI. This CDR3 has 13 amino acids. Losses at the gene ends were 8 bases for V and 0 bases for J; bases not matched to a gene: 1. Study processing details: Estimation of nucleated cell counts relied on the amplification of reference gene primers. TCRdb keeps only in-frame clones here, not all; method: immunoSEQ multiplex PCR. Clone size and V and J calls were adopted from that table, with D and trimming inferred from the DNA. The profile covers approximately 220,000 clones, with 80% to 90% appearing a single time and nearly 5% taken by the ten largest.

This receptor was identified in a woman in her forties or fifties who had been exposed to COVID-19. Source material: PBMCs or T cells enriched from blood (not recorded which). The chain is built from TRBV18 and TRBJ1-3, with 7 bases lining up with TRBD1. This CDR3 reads CASRDSSGNTIYF. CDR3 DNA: TGTGCCAGCCGGGACAGCTCTGGAAACACCATATATTTT.